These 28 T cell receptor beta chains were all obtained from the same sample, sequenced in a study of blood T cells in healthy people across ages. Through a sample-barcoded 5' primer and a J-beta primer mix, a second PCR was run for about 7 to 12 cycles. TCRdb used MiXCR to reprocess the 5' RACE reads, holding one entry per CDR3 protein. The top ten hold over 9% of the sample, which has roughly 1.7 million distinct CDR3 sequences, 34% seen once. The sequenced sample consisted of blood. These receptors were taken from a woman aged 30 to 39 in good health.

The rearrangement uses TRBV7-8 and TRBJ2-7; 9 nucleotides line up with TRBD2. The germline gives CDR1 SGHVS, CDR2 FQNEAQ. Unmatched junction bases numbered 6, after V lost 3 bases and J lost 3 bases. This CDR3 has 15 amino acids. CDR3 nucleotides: TGTGCCAGCAGCTTCAGACTAGCGGCGATCTACGAGCAGTACTTC. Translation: CASSFRLAAIYEQYF.

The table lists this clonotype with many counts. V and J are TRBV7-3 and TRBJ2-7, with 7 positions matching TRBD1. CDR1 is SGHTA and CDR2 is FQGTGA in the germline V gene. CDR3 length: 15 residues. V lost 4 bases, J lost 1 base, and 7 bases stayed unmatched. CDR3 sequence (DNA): TGTGCCAGCAGCTCTTGGACAGGTAGATCCTACGAGCAGTACTTC. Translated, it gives CASSSWTGRSYEQYF.

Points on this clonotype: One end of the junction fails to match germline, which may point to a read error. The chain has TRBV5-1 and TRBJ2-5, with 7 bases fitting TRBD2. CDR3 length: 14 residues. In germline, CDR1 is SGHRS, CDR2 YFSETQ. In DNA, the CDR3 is TGCGCCGGCAGCGAGAGCGGGGTTAAGGAGGCCCAGTACTTC. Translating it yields CAGSESGVKEAQYF.

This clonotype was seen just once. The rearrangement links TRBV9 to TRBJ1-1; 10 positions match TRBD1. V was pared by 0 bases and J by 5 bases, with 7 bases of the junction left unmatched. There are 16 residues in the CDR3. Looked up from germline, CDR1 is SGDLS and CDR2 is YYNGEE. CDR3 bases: TGTGCCAGCAGCGTAGGCGGTAGGGACAGGGGAACTGAAGCTTTCTTT. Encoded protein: CASSVGGRDRGTEAFF.

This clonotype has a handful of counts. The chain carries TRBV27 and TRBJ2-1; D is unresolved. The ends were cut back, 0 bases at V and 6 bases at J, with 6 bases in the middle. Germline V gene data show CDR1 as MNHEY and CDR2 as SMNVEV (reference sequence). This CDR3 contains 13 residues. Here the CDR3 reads CASSLSTSNEQFF. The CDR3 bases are TGTGCCAGCAGTTTATCCACGAGCAATGAGCAGTTCTTC.

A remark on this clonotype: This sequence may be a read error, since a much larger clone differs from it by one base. The CDR3 region is CANSPRTWGPNQPQHF. The CDR3 bases are TGTGCCAACAGCCCGCGGACTTGGGGGCCTAATCAGCCCCAGCATTTT. The chain couples TRBV5-5 to TRBJ1-5; D perhaps matches TRBD1 (6 bases). The CDR3 consists of 16 residues. Germline assignment: CDR1 SGHKS and CDR2 YYEKEE (reference sequence).

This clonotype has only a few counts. For the CDR3, the DNA is TGTGCCAGCATGGCAGGGGCTTTTGACGAGCAGTACTTC. This translates into CASMAGAFDEQYF. The chain employs TRBV12-3 or TRBV12-4 and TRBJ2-7, with a weak D call TRBD1 (6 bases). The ends were cut back, 7 bases at V and 5 bases at J, with 15 bases in the middle. CDR3 length: 13 amino acids.

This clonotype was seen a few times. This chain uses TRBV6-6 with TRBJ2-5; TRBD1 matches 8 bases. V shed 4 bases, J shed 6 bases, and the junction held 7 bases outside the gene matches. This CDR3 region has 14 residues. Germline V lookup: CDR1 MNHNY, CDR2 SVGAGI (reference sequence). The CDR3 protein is CASSFWTGPKTQYF. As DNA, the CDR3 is TGTGCCAGCAGTTTTTGGACAGGGCCGAAGACCCAGTACTTC.

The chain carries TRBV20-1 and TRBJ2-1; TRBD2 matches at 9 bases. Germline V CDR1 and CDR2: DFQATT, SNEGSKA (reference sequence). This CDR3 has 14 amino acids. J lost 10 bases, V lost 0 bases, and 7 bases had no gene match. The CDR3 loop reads CSAREVAGAHEQFF. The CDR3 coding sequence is TGCAGTGCTAGAGAAGTAGCGGGGGCCCACGAGCAGTTCTTC.

The CDR3 region is CASINGAVGYGYTF. In nucleotides, the CDR3 is TGTGCCAGCATCAACGGGGCAGTAGGGTATGGCTACACCTTC. The chain couples TRBV6-2 or TRBV6-3 to TRBJ1-2, with D maybe TRBD1 (5 bases). CDR3 size: 14 residues. V was cut by 7 bases and J by 5 bases, with 17 bases left in between. Germline values: CDR1 MNHEY, CDR2 SVGEGT.

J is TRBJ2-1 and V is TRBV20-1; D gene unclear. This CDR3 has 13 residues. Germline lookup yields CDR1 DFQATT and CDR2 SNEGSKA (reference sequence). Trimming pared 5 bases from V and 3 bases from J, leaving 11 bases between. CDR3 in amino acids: CSASFGLYNEQFF. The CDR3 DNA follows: TGCAGTGCTTCCTTCGGGCTCTACAATGAGCAGTTCTTC.

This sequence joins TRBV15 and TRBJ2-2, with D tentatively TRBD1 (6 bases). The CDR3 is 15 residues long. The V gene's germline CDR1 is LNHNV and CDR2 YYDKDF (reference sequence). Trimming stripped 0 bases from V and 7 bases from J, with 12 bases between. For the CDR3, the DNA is TGTGCCACCAGCAGAGAAAGGGCAGGGGTCGGGGAGCTGTTTTTT. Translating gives CATSRERAGVGELFF.

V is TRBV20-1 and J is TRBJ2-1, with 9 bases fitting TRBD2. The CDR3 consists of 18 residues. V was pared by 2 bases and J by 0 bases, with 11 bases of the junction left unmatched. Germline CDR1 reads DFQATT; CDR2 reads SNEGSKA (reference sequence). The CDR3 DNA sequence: TGCAGTGCTAGACCGGGACTAGCAGAATTGAGCTCCTACAATGAGCAGTTCTTC. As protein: CSARPGLAELSSYNEQFF.

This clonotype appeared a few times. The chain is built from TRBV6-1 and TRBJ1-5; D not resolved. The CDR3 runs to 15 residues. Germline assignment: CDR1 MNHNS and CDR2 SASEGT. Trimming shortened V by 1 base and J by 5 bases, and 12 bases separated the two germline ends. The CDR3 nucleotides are TGTGCCAGCAGTGAAGGGCCCACAATCTATCAGCCCCAGCATTTT. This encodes CASSEGPTIYQPQHF.

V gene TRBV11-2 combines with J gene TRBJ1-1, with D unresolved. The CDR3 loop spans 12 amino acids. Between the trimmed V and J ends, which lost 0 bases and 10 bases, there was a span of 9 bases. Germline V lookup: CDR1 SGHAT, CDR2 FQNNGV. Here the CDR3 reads CASSLEGVGAFF. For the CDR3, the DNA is TGTGCCAGCAGCTTAGAGGGCGTGGGAGCTTTCTTT.

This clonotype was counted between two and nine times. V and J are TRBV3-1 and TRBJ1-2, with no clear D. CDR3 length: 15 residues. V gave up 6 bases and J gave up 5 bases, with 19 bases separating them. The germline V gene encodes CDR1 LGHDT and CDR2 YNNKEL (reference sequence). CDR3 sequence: CASSLRGGRPYGYTF. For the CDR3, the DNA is TGTGCCAGCAGTCTGAGAGGAGGCAGACCTTATGGCTACACCTTC.

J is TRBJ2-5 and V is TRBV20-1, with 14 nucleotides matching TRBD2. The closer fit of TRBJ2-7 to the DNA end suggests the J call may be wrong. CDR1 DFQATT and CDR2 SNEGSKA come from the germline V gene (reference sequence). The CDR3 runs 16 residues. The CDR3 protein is CSASGTSGRIFNEQYF. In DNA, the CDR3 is TGCAGTGCTAGTGGGACTAGCGGGAGAATTTTCAACGAGCAGTACTTC.

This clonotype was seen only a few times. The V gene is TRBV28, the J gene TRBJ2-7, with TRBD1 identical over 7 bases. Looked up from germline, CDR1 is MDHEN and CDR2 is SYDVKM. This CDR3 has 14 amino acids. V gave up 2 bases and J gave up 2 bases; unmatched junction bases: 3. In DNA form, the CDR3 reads TGTGCCAGCAGTTTAATCGACAGGGCCTACGAGCAGTACTTC. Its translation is CASSLIDRAYEQYF.

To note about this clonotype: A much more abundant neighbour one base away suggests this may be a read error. Here the CDR3 DNA reads TGCAGCGTTGAAGATGGCGGCGGCACTTGGAATGAGCAGTTCTTC. Its protein is CSVEDGGGTWNEQFF. This chain uses TRBV29-1 with TRBJ2-1; D is undetermined. The CDR3 sequence is 15 residues long. Trimming removed 0 bases at V and 7 bases at J, with 16 bases between. Germline loops: CDR1 SQVTM, CDR2 ANQGSEA.

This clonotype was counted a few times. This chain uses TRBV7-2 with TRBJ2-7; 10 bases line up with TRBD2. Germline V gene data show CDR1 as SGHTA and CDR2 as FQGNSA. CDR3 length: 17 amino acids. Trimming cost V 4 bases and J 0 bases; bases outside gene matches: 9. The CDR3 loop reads CASSWKSSGGFSYEQYF. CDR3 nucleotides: TGTGCCAGCAGCTGGAAGTCTAGCGGGGGTTTCTCCTACGAGCAGTACTTC.

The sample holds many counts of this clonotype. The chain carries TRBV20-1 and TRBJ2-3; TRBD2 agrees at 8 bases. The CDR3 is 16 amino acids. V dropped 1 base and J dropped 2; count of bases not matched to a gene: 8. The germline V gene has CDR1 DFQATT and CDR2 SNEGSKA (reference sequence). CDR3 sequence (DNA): TGCAGTGCTAGAGCCCAGGTAGCGGGGTCCACAGATACGCAGTATTTT. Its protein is CSARAQVAGSTDTQYF.

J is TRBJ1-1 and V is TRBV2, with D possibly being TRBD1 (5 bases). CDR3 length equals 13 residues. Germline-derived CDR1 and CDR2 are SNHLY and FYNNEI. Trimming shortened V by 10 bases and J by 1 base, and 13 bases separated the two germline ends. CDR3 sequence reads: CANRTQGNTEAFF. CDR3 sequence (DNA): TGTGCCAACCGCACCCAGGGGAACACTGAAGCTTTCTTT.

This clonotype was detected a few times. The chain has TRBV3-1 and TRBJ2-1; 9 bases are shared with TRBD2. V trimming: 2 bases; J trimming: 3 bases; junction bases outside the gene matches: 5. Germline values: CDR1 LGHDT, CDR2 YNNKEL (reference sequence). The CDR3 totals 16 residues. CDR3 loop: CASSQQTSGFYNEQFF. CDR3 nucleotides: TGTGCCAGCAGCCAACAAACTAGCGGGTTCTACAATGAGCAGTTCTTC.

The CDR3 loop is CASNLEGAGPKNIQYF. The CDR3 DNA follows: TGCGCCAGCAACCTGGAGGGTGCGGGGCCCAAAAACATTCAGTACTTC. This chain joins TRBV5-1 and TRBJ2-4, with D tentatively TRBD2 (6 bases). From germline, CDR1 is SGHRS and CDR2 YFSETQ. The V and J ends lost 6 bases and 2 bases respectively, with 18 bases between them. This CDR3 spans 16 amino acids.

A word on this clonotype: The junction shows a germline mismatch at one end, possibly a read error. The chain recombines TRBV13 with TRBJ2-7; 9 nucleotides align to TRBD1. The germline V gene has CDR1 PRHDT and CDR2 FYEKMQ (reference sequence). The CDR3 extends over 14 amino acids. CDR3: CAGSMGQGLDEQYF. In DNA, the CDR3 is TGTGCCGGCAGCATGGGACAGGGCCTCGACGAGCAGTACTTC.

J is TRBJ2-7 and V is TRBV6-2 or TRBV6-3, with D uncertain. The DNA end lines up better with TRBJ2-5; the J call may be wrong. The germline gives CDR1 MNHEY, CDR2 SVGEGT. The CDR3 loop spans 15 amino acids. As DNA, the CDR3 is TGTGCCAGCAGTCCCCCGACGGGCCCTAGAAAGACCCAGTACTTC. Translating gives CASSPPTGPRKTQYF.

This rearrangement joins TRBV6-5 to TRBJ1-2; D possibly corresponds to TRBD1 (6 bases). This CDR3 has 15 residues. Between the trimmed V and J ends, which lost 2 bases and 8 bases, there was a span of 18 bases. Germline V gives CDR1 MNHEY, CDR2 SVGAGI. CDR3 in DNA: TGTGCCAGCAGTTACACCAACTCAGGGGTTGGGGGCTACACCTTC. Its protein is CASSYTNSGVGGYTF.

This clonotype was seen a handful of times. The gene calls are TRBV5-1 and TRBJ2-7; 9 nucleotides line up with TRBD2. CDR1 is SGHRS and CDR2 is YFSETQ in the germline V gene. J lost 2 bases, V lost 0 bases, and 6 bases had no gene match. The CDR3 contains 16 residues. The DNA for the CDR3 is TGCGCCAGCAGCTTGGGGTCACTAGCGGGCCCCTACGAGCAGTACTTC. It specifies CASSLGSLAGPYEQYF.